This TCR beta chain was profiled in a study of radiation and T cells in renal cell carcinoma (dated by TCRdb to the early 2020s). At the level of the whole study: TCR beta sequencing covered some 55 samples in total, comprising around 26 tumors and some 27 peripheral blood samples. Across all 53 samples, 4 million to 5 million unique CDR3 nucleotide sequences encoding roughly 2.7 million unique CDR3 amino acid sequences were identified. The final blood draw took place at 4 weeks after radiation, the same time as nephrectomy.

A word on this clone: The antigen it recognizes is unknown. Nothing much larger sits one base from this clone, and base qualities are not available.

The sample's time point label is to be understood as: blood 4 weeks post-SBRT, at nephrectomy. Sample treatment or condition, as interpreted from the label and publication: 15 Gy SBRT to primary tumor, nephrectomy 4 weeks later. Samples were obtained from a clinical trial, in which 15 Gy stereotactic body radiation therapy was delivered to primary renal cell carcinomas and nephrectomy was performed 4 weeks later. To follow tumor-enriched clonotypes, peripheral blood was collected serially from radiation-treated patients at baseline and again at 2 weeks and 4 weeks after SBRT. All patients had renal cell carcinoma with clear cell pathology. The QIAamp DNA Blood Mini Kit (Qiagen) was used to prepare genomic DNA for TCR sequencing. Samples were included in the analyses only if all quality control checks were passed. Following the manufacturer's recommendations, the immunoSEQ kit was used to generate TCR beta libraries from genomic DNA. Library preparation used a first multiplex PCR with proprietary primers, then a second PCR adding unique barcodes, with bead cleanups after each round. Each sample batch included a kit-provided positive control reaction and a negative control reaction. The final libraries underwent checking on an Agilent 4200 TapeStation D1000 ScreenTape, volumetric pooling, and quantification by qPCR. Sequencing was performed on an Illumina NextSeq500 using a MidOutput 150-cycle cartridge, with 156 Read1 cycles, 15 Index1 cycles, and the kit custom primers. The pooled library was loaded at approximately 0.92 pM with 20% PhiX control spiked in. The paper's data handling went like this. The vendor-processed data were analyzed in R, and a clonotype was defined as all T cells that share the same CDR3 nucleotide sequence. In the clone abundance analyses, frequencies in each sample were normalized to that sample's 10,000 most abundant clones. Public T cell clones, which averaged fewer than five per sample, were excluded before analysis. A difference in abundance of at least 32-fold between compartments was used to define tumor-enriched and baseline blood-enriched clonotypes. Clonotypes expanded or contracted between blood time points were identified with a beta-binomial differential abundance model. The Baroni-Urbani and Buser coefficient was used to measure tumor-blood repertoire similarity, and groups were compared with two-tailed Wilcoxon tests in R. TCRdb stores this immuneACCESS table with in-frame sequences only. Part of the clones is absent; in the studies checked, under half of the shortfall reflects unresolved V genes, and no reason is known for the rest. V and J calls and clone size come straight from that table; D and trimming were deduced from the DNA. This sample gives around 170,000 clones in total; about nine tenths of them show up just once. Clones ranked in the top ten supply 11% of the sample.

Reading the germline V gene gives CDR1 SGHTA and CDR2 FQGNSA. The CDR3 contains 16 residues, cysteine and phenylalanine counted. Only CDR3 DNA remains: 48 bases, in frame from the first base. V is pared back by 3 bases and J by 4 bases, with 16 bases lying between the germline termini. The investigation overall reported the following: In blood, the top tumor clonotypes increased from baseline to 2 weeks after radiation and then shrank by 4 weeks, which suggests a temporary expansion of tumor-resident clones. Changes in the blood repertoire were not tracked past 4 weeks after treatment. Effects of radiation dose or scheduling on the TCR repertoire could not be addressed with the single-armed trial design. Because pretreatment tumor biopsies were not available, the study could not determine whether clonotypes were already present within the tumor at baseline.

This receptor chain uses TRBV7-2 and TRBJ1-3, with no D gene named confidently. Sequencing was performed on blood, taken from a patient whose treatment included radiotherapy and nephrectomy. This clonotype was sampled from a woman in her forties or fifties with renal cell carcinoma. The CDR3 in this case is CASSLYMSGAGNTIYF. The sequenced DNA is TGTGCCAGCAGCTTGTATATGTCGGGCGCAGGAAACACCATATATTTT.